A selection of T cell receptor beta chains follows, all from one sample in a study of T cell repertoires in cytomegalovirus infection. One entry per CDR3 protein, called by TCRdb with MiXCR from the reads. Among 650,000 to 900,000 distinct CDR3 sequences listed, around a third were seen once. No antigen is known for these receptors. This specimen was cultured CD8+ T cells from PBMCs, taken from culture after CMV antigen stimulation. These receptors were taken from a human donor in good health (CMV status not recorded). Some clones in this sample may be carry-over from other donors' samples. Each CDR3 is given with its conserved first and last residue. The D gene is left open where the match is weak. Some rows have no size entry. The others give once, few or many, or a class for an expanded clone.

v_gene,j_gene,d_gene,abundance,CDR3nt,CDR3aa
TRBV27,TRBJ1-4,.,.,TGTGCCAGCAGTTTATTCCTTGGGGCAGGAGACGAAAAACTGTTTTTT,CASSLFLGAGDEKLFF
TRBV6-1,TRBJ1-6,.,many,TGTGCCAGCCGGGGTAATTCACCCCTCCACTTT,CASRGNSPLHF
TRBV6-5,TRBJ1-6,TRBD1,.,TGTGCCAGCAACACCCAGGGGGCTGGTAATTCACCCCTCCACTTT,CASNTQGAGNSPLHF
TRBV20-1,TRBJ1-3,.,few,TGCAGTGCTAGAGTTCCCATCCAGGGGTCGAAGGGAAACACCATATATTTT,CSARVPIQGSKGNTIYF
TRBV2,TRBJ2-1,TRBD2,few,TGTGCCAGCGGGGGTAGCGGGGGGGCCTTCAATGAGCAGTTCTTC,CASGGSGGAFNEQFF
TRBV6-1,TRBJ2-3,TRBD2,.,TGTGCCAGCAGTGAAGCGGTGGCCGGGGGGGCAGATACGCAGTATTTT,CASSEAVAGGADTQYF
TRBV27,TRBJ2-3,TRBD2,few,TGTGCCAGCATGATAGCGGGCCCTTCTCGCGCAGATACGCAGTATTTT,CASMIAGPSRADTQYF
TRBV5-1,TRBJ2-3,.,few,TGCGCCAGCAGCTACCCTAACAGGGATCCCGGCACAGATACGCAGTATTTT,CASSYPNRDPGTDTQYF
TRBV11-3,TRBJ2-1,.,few,TGTGCCAGCAGTTCCGGACTTAGGGATGAGCAGTTCTTC,CASSSGLRDEQFF
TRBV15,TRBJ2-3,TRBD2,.,TGTGCCACCAGCCCAAATGCGAGGGCTAGCGGGGAAGATACGCAGTATTTT,CATSPNARASGEDTQYF
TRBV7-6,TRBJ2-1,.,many,TGTGCCAGCAGCCCCGCGGGGCCGTACAATGAGCAGTTCTTC,CASSPAGPYNEQFF
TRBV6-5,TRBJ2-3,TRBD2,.,TGTGCCAGCAGTTACACCCGACTAGCTAGGGCAGATACGCAGTATTTT,CASSYTRLARADTQYF
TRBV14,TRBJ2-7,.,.,TGTGCCAGCAGCCCATCGGACAGTGGTTACGAGCAGTACTTC,CASSPSDSGYEQYF
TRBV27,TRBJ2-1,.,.,TGTGCCACCAGTTCGGGTACTTCCTACAATGAGCAGTTCTTC,CATSSGTSYNEQFF
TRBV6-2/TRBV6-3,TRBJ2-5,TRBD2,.,TGTGCTGGTCGGGGGGGGACCGGGGAGACCCAGTACTTC,CAGRGGTGETQYF
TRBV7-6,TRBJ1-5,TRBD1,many,TGTGCCAGCAGCCCCGCAGGGGGATCTCAGCCCCAGCATTTT,CASSPAGGSQPQHF
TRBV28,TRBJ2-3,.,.,TGTGCCAGCAGTTTGGTCGAATTCACAGATACGCAGTATTTT,CASSLVEFTDTQYF
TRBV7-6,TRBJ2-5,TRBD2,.,TGTGCCAGCAGCCTAAATGGCGGGGGGAACCAAGAGACCCAGTACTTC,CASSLNGGGNQETQYF
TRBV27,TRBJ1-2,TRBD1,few,TGTGCCAGCAGTTTATCCGGACAGGGGGCTCCCTATGGCTACACCTTC,CASSLSGQGAPYGYTF
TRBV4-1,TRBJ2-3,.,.,TGCGCCAGCAGCCAAGACGAGACAGCCCTCACAGATACGCAGTATTTT,CASSQDETALTDTQYF
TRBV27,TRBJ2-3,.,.,TGTGCCAGCCGAAAGGGGATAGATACGCAGTATTTT,CASRKGIDTQYF
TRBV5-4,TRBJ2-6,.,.,TGTGCCAGCAGCTTGGGGTATGGGCAGTTCGACTCTGGGGCCAACGTCCTGACTTTC,CASSLGYGQFDSGANVLTF
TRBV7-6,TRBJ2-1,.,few,TGTGCCAGCAGCTTAGCAAGAAGCTACTCCTACAATGAGCAGTTCTTC,CASSLARSYSYNEQFF
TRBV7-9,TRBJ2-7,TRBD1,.,TGTGCCAGCAGCCCCCCCTCAGGGGGACATAAGACCTACGAGCAGTACTTC,CASSPPSGGHKTYEQYF
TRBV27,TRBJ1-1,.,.,TGTGCCAGCAGTTTATCGGAAGGCCTCGGCACTGAAGCTTTCTTT,CASSLSEGLGTEAFF
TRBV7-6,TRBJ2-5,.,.,TGTGCCAGCAGCTTAGTAGGGACTGCTCAAGAGACCCAGTACTTC,CASSLVGTAQETQYF
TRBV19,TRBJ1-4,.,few,TGTGCCAGTAGCGCGCGTGATGAAAAACTGTTTTTT,CASSARDEKLFF
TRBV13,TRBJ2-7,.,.,TGTGCCAGCAGCCTGGGACGGTCCCTAGAGCAGTACTTC,CASSLGRSLEQYF
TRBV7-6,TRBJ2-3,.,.,TGTGCCAGCAGCTTATCGGAAGGCTTCACAGATACGCAGTATTTT,CASSLSEGFTDTQYF
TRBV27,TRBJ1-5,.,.,TGTACCAGCAGTTGGGGGACTAGCAATCAGCCCCAGCATTTT,CTSSWGTSNQPQHF
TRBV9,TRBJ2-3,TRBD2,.,TGTGCCAGCAGCCTCACCTGGAGCGGGACCCTCACAGATACGCAGTATTTT,CASSLTWSGTLTDTQYF
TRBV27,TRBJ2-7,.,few,TGTGCCAGCAGTTTAAACTCAGGGCTCAGCTCCTACGAGCAGTACTTC,CASSLNSGLSSYEQYF
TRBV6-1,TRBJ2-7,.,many,TGTGCCAGTAAGGGGGTCTACGAGCAGTACTTC,CASKGVYEQYF
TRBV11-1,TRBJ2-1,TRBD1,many,TGTGCCAGCAGCTCCTCCGGGACAGGGTACAATGAGCAGTTCTTC,CASSSSGTGYNEQFF
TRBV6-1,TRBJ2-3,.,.,TGTGCCAGCAGTCCTTCAGGGGAGGGAGATACGCAGTATTTT,CASSPSGEGDTQYF
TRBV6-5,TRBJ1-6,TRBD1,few,TGTGCCAGCAGCCGGGACAGGGGGCAATCCTTCTATAATTCACCCCTCCACTTT,CASSRDRGQSFYNSPLHF
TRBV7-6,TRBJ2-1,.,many,TGTGCCAGCAGCTTAGGGACTAAAAATGAGCAGTTCTTC,CASSLGTKNEQFF
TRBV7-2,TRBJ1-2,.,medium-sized,TGTGCCAGCAGCTTAGGGGTTGGCTCGGACCGCTATGGCTACACCTTC,CASSLGVGSDRYGYTF
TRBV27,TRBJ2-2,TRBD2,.,TGTGCCAGCAGTTACGGGGGGGCGGGAACCGGGGAGCTGTTTTTT,CASSYGGAGTGELFF
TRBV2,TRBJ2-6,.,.,TGTGCCAGCCGTTACACCCGGGGTGGAGGGGCCAACGTCCTGACTTTC,CASRYTRGGGANVLTF
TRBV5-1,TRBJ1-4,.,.,TGCGCCAGCAGCTTGGCGCAGACTCCTAATGAAAAACTGTTTTTT,CASSLAQTPNEKLFF
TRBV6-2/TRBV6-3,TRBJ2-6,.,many,TGTGCCAGCACCCCCCGTCCAGGCCTCTCTGGGGCCAACGTCCTGACTTTC,CASTPRPGLSGANVLTF
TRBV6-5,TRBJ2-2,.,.,TGTGCCAGCAGTTACTCGATGGTTACCGGGGAGCTGTTTTTT,CASSYSMVTGELFF
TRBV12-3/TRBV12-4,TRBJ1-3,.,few,TGTGCCAGCAGGCAGGGGAGTGGGAGTAACACCATATATTTT,CASRQGSGSNTIYF
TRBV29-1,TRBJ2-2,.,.,TGCAGCGTTGGACAGGTGAACACCGGGGAGCTGTTTTTT,CSVGQVNTGELFF
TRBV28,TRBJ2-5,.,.,TGTGCCAGCAGCCCAATCGGGGCCTTTAAACACCAAGAGACCCAGTACTTC,CASSPIGAFKHQETQYF
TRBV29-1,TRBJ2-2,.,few,TGCAGCGTTGAAGACTCTCCCGGGGAGCTGTTTTTT,CSVEDSPGELFF
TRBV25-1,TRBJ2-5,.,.,TGTGCCAGCAGTGATGGGGGGCCAGAGACCCAGTACTTC,CASSDGGPETQYF
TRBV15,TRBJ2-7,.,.,TGTGCCACCAGCAGAGGGGCTACCTACGAGCAGTACTTC,CATSRGATYEQYF
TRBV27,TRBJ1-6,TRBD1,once,TGTGCCAGCACCATAGCCCCAACCAGGGGGAATTCACCCCTCCACTTT,CASTIAPTRGNSPLHF
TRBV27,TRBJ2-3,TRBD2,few,TGTGCCAGCAGTTTAAAACGGGGGGGAACAGATACGCAGTATTTT,CASSLKRGGTDTQYF